The 21 T cell receptor beta chains below all came from one sample that was sequenced in a study of CD8+CD57+ T cells in acquired aplastic anemia. Genomic DNA served as template for TCR beta VDJ and CDR3 profiling. TCRdb re-called the reads through MiXCR, storing one row per CDR3 protein. The top ten clones hold 1% to 1.3% of a sample with about 220,000 distinct CDR3 sequences, 34% of them seen once. Sequencing input: sorted CD4+, CD8+, or CD8+CD57+ T cells (not recorded which) from PBMCs. The receptor set was obtained from a human donor in good health, serving as a control.

The CDR3 region is CASSSLEAGTDPFF. In DNA, the CDR3 is TGTGCCAGCAGCTCCCTGGAAGCGGGCACGGACCCTTTCTTT. The chain employs TRBV5-5 and TRBJ1-1; D call uncertain. This CDR3 has 14 amino acids. Trimming removed 3 bases at V and 12 bases at J, with 21 bases between. CDR1 is SGHKS, CDR2 YYEKEE, per germline (reference sequence).

This clonotype occurred many times. This chain joins TRBV5-1 and TRBJ2-7, with TRBD2 as a possible D gene (6 bases). The CDR3 length is 15 residues. The V gene's germline CDR1 is SGHRS and CDR2 YFSETQ. Trimming removed 2 bases from V and 1 base from J, with 13 bases in between. CDR3 nucleotide sequence: TGCGCCAGCAGCTTTGACGGGAGCGAGTCCTACGAGCAGTACTTC. Residues: CASSFDGSESYEQYF.

This clonotype has more than one count but fewer than ten. The genes are TRBV18 and TRBJ1-2; the D is unclear. Deletions cut 4 bases from V and 8 bases from J, with 20 bases between. The CDR3 is 15 amino acids. Germline V CDR1 and CDR2: KGHSH, LQKENI. Here the CDR3 DNA reads TGTGCCAGCTCACTCCAAAGGACGGGTCAGGAAGGCTACACCTTC. This codes for CASSLQRTGQEGYTF.

The table lists this clonotype with a few counts. A much larger clone is a single base away; this may be a read error. The genes are TRBV2 and TRBJ2-6; D perhaps matches TRBD1 (5 bases). Trimming took off 4 bases at V and 2 bases at J, with 12 bases between the two ends. Germline CDR1 is SNHLY and CDR2 is FYNNEI. The CDR3 has 16 amino acids. This CDR3 reads CASSAWGDPGANVLTF. CDR3 sequence (DNA): TGTGCCAGCAGTGCCTGGGGCGACCCTGGGGCCAACGTCCTGACTTTC.

In this sample, this clonotype turned up a few times. This chain links TRBV5-1 with TRBJ1-3, with a weak D call TRBD1 (5 bases). Germline CDR1 is SGHRS and CDR2 is YFSETQ. CDR3 length: 17 residues. Deletions cut 1 base from V and 0 bases from J, with 14 bases between. The CDR3 sequence is CASSLTGRKNSGNTIYF. The CDR3 bases are TGCGCCAGCAGCTTGACGGGACGCAAGAACTCTGGAAACACCATATATTTT.

This clonotype was counted only a few times. The V and J genes are TRBV5-1 and TRBJ2-1, with 12 bases that match TRBD2. The germline gives CDR1 SGHRS, CDR2 YFSETQ. After removal of 4 bases from V and 6 bases from J, the junction contained 5 bases not matched to a gene. This CDR3 comprises 15 residues. The chain's CDR3 is CASSLTSGSINEQFF. The CDR3 DNA reads TGCGCCAGCAGCCTGACTAGCGGGAGTATCAATGAGCAGTTCTTC.

This clonotype was recorded at least ten times. This chain uses TRBV25-1 with TRBJ2-7, with a tentative D call TRBD2 (6 bases). Germline V lookup: CDR1 MGHDK, CDR2 SYGVNS. There are 16 residues in the CDR3. The ends were cut back, 5 bases at V and 3 bases at J, with 20 bases in the middle. The CDR3 DNA follows: TGTGCCAGCAGTAAGACAACCGGGAGTATTGTCTACGAGCAGTACTTC. Translation gives CASSKTTGSIVYEQYF.

This clonotype turned up a few times. V usage is TRBV14 and J usage is TRBJ1-3, with no clear D. The CDR3 is made up of 17 amino acids. Germline V gene data show CDR1 as SGHDN and CDR2 as FVKESK. Trimming shortened V by 0 bases and J by 0 bases, and 12 bases separated the two germline ends. The chain's CDR3 is CASSQDRFPSSGNTIYF. CDR3 in DNA: TGTGCCAGCAGCCAAGATAGGTTCCCGAGCTCTGGAAACACCATATATTTT. The variable domain in full, completed from reference TRBV14 and TRBJ1-3, reads EAGVTQFPSHSVIEKGQTVTLRCDPISGHDNLYWYRRVMGKEIKFLLHFVKESKQDESGMPNNRFLAERTGGTYSTLKVQPAELEDSGVYFCASSQDRFPSSGNTIYFGEGSWLTVV.

The genes are TRBV7-9 and TRBJ2-1; no definite D call. Germline CDR1 is SEHNR and CDR2 is FQNEAQ (reference sequence). The length of the CDR3 is 13 residues. Trimming removed 5 bases at V and 8 bases at J, with 13 bases between. The CDR3 nucleotides are TGTGCCAGCAGCCCACTTGCGAGGTATGAGCAGTTCTTC. This translates into CASSPLARYEQFF.

The V call is TRBV20-1, the J call TRBJ1-1; 11 nucleotides align to TRBD1. The CDR3 length is 15 residues. V shed 3 bases, J shed 1 base, and the junction held 4 bases outside the gene matches. Germline CDR1 reads DFQATT; CDR2 reads SNEGSKA (reference sequence). The CDR3 DNA sequence: TGCAGTGCTAGTGGACAGGGGGCGGGGAACACTGAAGCTTTCTTT. Protein product: CSASGQGAGNTEAFF.

The chain couples TRBV11-2 to TRBJ2-2; 12 bases line up with TRBD1. The V segment lost 6 bases and the J segment 6 bases; nucleotides outside the gene matches: 8. The CDR3 has 16 residues. Per the germline V gene, CDR1 is SGHAT and CDR2 is FQNNGV. CDR3 region: CASSLSRDRGPGELFF. CDR3 in DNA: TGTGCCAGCAGTCTCTCCCGGGACAGGGGGCCCGGGGAGCTGTTTTTT.

The sample holds many counts of this clonotype. V gene TRBV20-1 combines with J gene TRBJ2-3, with 9 positions matching TRBD2. The germline V gene has CDR1 DFQATT and CDR2 SNEGSKA (reference sequence). J lost 2 bases, V lost 6 bases, and 9 bases had no gene match. CDR3 length: 15 amino acids. DNA for the CDR3: TGCAGTGCCGCCCGGCTAGCGGGGCTCACAGATACGCAGTATTTT. This translates into CSAARLAGLTDTQYF.

This clonotype occurred many times. The CDR3 here is CASSLRTGGDEQYF. The DNA of the CDR3 is TGCGCCAGCAGCTTGAGGACAGGGGGCGACGAGCAGTACTTC. This chain connects TRBV5-1 to TRBJ2-7, with TRBD1 matching 11 bases. The CDR3 has 14 amino acids. The germline V gene encodes CDR1 SGHRS and CDR2 YFSETQ. Trimming took 1 base from V and 5 from J; bases not matched to a gene: 2.

The CDR3 DNA reads as TGTGCCAGCAGTTTGCGGGGCTCTGGAAACACCATATATTTT. Protein product: CASSLRGSGNTIYF. The V gene is TRBV12-3 or TRBV12-4, the J gene TRBJ1-3, with D uncertain. This CDR3 comprises 14 residues. Trimming left V 3 bases short and J 0 bases short, with 6 bases between.

In regard to this clonotype: Just one base apart from a much larger clone, this may be a read error. The rearrangement joins TRBV20-1 to TRBJ1-1, with TRBD1 matching 7 bases. The CDR3 has 15 residues. Germline V lookup: CDR1 DFQATT, CDR2 SNEGSKA (reference sequence). The CDR3 here is CSARGQGSRNTEALF. Here the CDR3 DNA reads TGCAGTGCTAGAGGACAGGGATCAAGGAACACTGAAGCTCTCTTT.

As regards this clonotype: A much larger clone differs from this one at a single base, so this may be a read error. The chain recombines TRBV19 with TRBJ1-5; a possible D gene is TRBD1 (5 bases). The CDR3 is 15 amino acids. Germline V gene lookup returns CDR1 LNHDA and CDR2 SQIVND (reference sequence). The DNA of the CDR3 is TGTGCCAGTGGTATCGGAGGGGCTGATAATCAGCCCCAGCATTTT. It specifies CASGIGGADNQPQHF.

This clonotype has only a few counts. V usage is TRBV9 and J usage is TRBJ1-2, with TRBD1 identical over 7 bases. Trimming cost V 7 bases and J 3 bases; bases outside gene matches: 15. The germline gives CDR1 SGDLS, CDR2 YYNGEE. The CDR3 length is 16 residues. In DNA form, the CDR3 reads TGTGCCAGCTCACCACGACCGGACAGGCGGGACTATGGCTACACCTTC. Protein product: CASSPRPDRRDYGYTF.

Of note for this clonotype: It may be a read error: a sequence one base away is much more abundant. The rearrangement links TRBV2 to TRBJ1-1, with a possible D match to TRBD1 (6 bases). The CDR3 spans 14 residues. Trimming took 6 bases from V and 6 from J, leaving 17 bases between them. Germline V CDR1 and CDR2: SNHLY, FYNNEI. CDR3 residues: CASSHGQLGAEAFF. The CDR3 bases are TGTGCCAGCAGCCACGGACAGCTGGGCGCTGAAGCTTTCTTT.

This clonotype was detected many times. The chain links TRBV7-3 to TRBJ2-1; no reliable D call. CDR3 length: 14 amino acids. Trimming cost V 5 bases and J 5 bases, with 13 bases left between them. Germline lookup yields CDR1 SGHTA and CDR2 FQGTGA. CDR3 sequence reads: CASSPYGKNNEQFF. Here the CDR3 DNA reads TGTGCCAGCAGCCCCTACGGCAAAAACAATGAGCAGTTCTTC.

The gene calls are TRBV28 and TRBJ1-5; 12 nucleotides line up with TRBD1. CDR3 length: 16 residues. CDR1 and CDR2 (germline): MDHEN, SYDVKM. V was pared by 2 bases and J by 4 bases, with 3 bases of the junction left unmatched. DNA for the CDR3: TGTGCCAGCAGTTTAGGGACAGGGGGCGCGAATCAGCCCCAGCATTTT. It translates to CASSLGTGGANQPQHF.

This clonotype turned up a few times. J is TRBJ2-1 and V is TRBV2, with unresolved D. The CDR3 spans 13 residues. Germline V lookup: CDR1 SNHLY, CDR2 FYNNEI. The V end was cut by 4 bases, the J end by 9 bases, with 13 bases between. The CDR3 DNA reads TGTGCCAGCAGTGTATTGCCCAGCAGTGAGCAGTTCTTC. Translation gives CASSVLPSSEQFF.